The sequence of this T cell receptor (beta chain) was determined in a study of T cells after posttransplantation cyclophosphamide. A remark on this clone: Its target is not known.

The ends lost 5 bases at V and 5 bases at J; junction bases unmatched: 8. The length of the CDR3 is 15 residues. Germline CDR1 is SGHRS and CDR2 is YFSETQ. Using immunoSEQ multiplex PCR, the repertoire was profiled, and TCRdb retains in-frame clones only, with some absent. The sample lists some 4,500 clones, about four fifths occurring once. Busulfan-fludarabine conditioning, marrow transplant, and cyclophosphamide on days +3 and +4 were administered. Study findings and constraints: Later blood repertoires were often dominated by clones from the donor CD8+ memory compartment. Tissue-infiltrating T cells from skin or gut overlapped little with blood T cells.

The rearrangement links TRBV5-1 to TRBJ2-7; 12 positions agree with TRBD2. The material was PBMCs, obtained after allogeneic stem cell transplant with posttransplant cyclophosphamide. This receptor was taken from a male patient aged 50 to 59 who received an allogeneic stem cell transplant from a related donor and was CMV-positive. The T cells may come from the graft donor. The CDR3 sequence: CASSSTSGSINEQYF. CDR3 nucleotide sequence: TGCGCCAGCAGTTCGACTAGCGGGAGTATCAACGAGCAGTACTTC.